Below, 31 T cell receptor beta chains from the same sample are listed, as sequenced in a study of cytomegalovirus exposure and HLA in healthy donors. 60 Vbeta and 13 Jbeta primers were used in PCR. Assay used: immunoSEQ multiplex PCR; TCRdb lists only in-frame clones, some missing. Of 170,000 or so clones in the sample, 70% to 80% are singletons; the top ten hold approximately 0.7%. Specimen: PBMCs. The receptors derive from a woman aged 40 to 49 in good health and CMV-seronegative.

CDR3 nucleotides: TGTGCCAGCAGTGAATATTCGCGGGAGGGCCCTGGGGAGACCCAGTACTTC. It translates to CASSEYSREGPGETQYF. This chain connects TRBV25-1 to TRBJ2-5; 9 bases agree with TRBD2. Germline assignment: CDR1 MGHDK and CDR2 SYGVNS. After removal of 0 bases from V and 5 bases from J, the junction contained 10 bases not matched to a gene. This CDR3 has 17 residues. The full variable domain, with the rest looked up from reference TRBV25-1 and TRBJ2-5, is EADIYQTPRYLVIGTGKKITLECSQTMGHDKMYWYQQDPGMELHLIHYSYGVNSTEKGDLSSESTVSRIRTEHFPLTLESARPSHTSQYLCASSEYSREGPGETQYFGPGTRLLVL.

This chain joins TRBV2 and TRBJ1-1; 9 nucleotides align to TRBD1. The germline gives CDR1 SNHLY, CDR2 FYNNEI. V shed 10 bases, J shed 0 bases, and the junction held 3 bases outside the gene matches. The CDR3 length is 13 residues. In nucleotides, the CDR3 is TGTGCCACAGGACAGGGGATGAACACTGAAGCTTTCTTT. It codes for CATGQGMNTEAFF.

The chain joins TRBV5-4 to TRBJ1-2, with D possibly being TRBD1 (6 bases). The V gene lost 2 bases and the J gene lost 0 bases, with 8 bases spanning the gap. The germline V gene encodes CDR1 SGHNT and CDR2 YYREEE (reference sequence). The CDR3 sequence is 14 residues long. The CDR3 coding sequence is TGTGCCAGCAGCTTTCACAGGGCTAACTATGGCTACACCTTC. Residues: CASSFHRANYGYTF.

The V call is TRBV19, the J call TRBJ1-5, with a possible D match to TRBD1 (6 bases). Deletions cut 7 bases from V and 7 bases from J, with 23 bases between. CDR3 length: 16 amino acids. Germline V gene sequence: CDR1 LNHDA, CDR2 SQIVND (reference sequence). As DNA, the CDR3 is TGTGCCAGTATAGGGGCTAAACCGGGACACAGGCAGCCCCAGCATTTT. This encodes CASIGAKPGHRQPQHF.

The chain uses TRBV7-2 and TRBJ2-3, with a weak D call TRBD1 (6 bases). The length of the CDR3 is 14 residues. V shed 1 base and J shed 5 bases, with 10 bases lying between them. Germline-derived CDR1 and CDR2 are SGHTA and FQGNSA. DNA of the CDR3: TGTGCCAGCAGCTTAGGGGGGACAAAAGATACGCAGTATTTT. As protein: CASSLGGTKDTQYF.

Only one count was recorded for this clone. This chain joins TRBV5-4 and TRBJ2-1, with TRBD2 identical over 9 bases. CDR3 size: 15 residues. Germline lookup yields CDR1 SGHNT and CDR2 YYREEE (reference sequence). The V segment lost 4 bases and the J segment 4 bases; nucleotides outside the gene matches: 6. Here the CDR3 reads CASSPASGKYNEQFF. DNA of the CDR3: TGTGCCAGCAGCCCAGCTAGCGGGAAATACAATGAGCAGTTCTTC.

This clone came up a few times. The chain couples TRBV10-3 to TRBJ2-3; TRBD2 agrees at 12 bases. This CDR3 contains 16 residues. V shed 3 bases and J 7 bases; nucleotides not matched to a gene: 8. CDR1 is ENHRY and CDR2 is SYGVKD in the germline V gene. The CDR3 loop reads CAISDPTSGSTYTQYF. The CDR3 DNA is TGTGCCATCAGTGACCCGACTAGCGGGAGCACCTATACGCAGTATTTT.

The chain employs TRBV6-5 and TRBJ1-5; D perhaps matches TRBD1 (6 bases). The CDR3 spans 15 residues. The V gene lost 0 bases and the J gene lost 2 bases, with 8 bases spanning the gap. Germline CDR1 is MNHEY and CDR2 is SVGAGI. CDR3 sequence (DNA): TGTGCCAGCAGTTACTCGAACAGGGGCAATCAGCCCCAGCATTTT. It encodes CASSYSNRGNQPQHF.

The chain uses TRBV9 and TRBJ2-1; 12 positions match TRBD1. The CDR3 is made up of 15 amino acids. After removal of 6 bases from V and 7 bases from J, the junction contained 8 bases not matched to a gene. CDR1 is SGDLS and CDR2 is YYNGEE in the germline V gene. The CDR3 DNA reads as TGTGCCAGCACCAAGGGACAGGGGGCGCAAAATGAGCAGTTCTTC. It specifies CASTKGQGAQNEQFF. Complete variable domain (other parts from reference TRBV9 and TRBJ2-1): DSGVTQTPKHLITATGQRVTLRCSPRSGDLSVYWYQQSLDQGLQFLIQYYNGEERAKGNILERFSAQQFPDLHSELNLSSLELGDSALYFCASTKGQGAQNEQFFGPGTRLTVL.

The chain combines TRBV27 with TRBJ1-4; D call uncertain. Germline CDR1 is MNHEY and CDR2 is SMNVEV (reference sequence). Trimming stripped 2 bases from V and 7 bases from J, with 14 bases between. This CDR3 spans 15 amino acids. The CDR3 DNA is TGTGCCAGCAGTTTAGGAGGCAGAGGAGGTGAAAAACTGTTTTTT. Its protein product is CASSLGGRGGEKLFF.

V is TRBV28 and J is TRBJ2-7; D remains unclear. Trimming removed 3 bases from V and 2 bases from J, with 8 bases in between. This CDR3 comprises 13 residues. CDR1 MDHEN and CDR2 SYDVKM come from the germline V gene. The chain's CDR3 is CASSFVNTYEQYF. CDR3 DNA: TGTGCCAGCAGTTTCGTCAACACCTACGAGCAGTACTTC.

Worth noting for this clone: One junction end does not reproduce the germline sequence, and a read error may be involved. Here the CDR3 DNA reads TGTGCTAGCAGCTTAGCGGGGACAGGGAAAGAGACCCAGTACTTC. Encoded protein: CASSLAGTGKETQYF. This chain links TRBV7-7 with TRBJ2-5; weak D call: TRBD1 (9 bases). CDR1 and CDR2 (germline): SSHAT, FNYEAQ (reference sequence). This CDR3 is 15 amino acids long.

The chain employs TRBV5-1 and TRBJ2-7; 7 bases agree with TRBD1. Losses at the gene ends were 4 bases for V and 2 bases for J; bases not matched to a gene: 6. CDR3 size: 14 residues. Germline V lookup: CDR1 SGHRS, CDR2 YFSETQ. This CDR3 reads CASSKADRAYEQYF. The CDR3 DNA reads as TGCGCCAGCAGCAAGGCCGACAGGGCCTACGAGCAGTACTTC.

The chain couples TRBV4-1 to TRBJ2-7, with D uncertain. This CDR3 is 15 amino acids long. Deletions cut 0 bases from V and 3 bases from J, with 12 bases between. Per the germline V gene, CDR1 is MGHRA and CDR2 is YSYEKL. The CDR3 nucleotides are TGCGCCAGCAGCCAAGATTCAACCAGGTTCTACGAGCAGTACTTC. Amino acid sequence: CASSQDSTRFYEQYF.

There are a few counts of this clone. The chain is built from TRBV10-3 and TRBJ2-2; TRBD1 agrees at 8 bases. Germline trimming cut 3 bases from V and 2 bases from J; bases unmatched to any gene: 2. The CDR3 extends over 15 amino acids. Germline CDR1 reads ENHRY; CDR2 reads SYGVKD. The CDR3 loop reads CAISEQGGNTGELFF. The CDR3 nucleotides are TGTGCCATCAGTGAACAGGGGGGAAACACCGGGGAGCTGTTTTTT.

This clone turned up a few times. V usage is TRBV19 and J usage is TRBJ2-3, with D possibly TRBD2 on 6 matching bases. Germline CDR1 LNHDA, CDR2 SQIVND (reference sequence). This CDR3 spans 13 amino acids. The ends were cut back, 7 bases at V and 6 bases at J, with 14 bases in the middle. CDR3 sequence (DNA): TGTGCCAGTACCCCGGGACTCTACGATACGCAGTATTTT. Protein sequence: CASTPGLYDTQYF.

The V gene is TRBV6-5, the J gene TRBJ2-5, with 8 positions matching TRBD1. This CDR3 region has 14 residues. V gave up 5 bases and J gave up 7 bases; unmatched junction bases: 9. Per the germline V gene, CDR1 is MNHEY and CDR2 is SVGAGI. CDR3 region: CASSPGGPGGTQYF. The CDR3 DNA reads TGTGCCAGCAGTCCAGGGGGCCCCGGTGGGACCCAGTACTTC.

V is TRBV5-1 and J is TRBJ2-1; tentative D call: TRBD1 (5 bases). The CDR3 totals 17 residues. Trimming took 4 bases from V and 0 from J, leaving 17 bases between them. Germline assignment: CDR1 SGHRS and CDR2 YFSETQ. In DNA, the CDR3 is TGCGCCAGCAGCCCCAGGGAACTCTCGAGCTCCTACAATGAGCAGTTCTTC. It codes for CASSPRELSSSYNEQFF.

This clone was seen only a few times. The CDR3 here is CASSEELPQHF. The CDR3 nucleotides read TGTGCCAGCAGTGAAGAACTGCCCCAGCATTTT. The gene calls are TRBV6-1 and TRBJ1-5; D is undetermined. In germline, CDR1 is MNHNS, CDR2 SASEGT. The length of the CDR3 is 11 residues. Trimming removed 1 base from V and 9 bases from J, with 4 bases in between.

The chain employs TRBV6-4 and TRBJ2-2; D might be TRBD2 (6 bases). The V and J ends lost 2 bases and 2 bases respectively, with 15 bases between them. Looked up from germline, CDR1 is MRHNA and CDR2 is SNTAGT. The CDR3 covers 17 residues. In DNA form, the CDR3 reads TGTGCCAGCAGTGACCGACCGGGACTCCTAAACACCGGGGAGCTGTTTTTT. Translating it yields CASSDRPGLLNTGELFF.

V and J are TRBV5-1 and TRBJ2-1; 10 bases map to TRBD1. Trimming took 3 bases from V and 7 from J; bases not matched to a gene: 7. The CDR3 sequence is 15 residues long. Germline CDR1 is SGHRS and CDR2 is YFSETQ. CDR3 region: CASSWSRTGGNEQFF. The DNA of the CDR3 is TGCGCCAGCAGCTGGTCCCGGACAGGGGGTAATGAGCAGTTCTTC.

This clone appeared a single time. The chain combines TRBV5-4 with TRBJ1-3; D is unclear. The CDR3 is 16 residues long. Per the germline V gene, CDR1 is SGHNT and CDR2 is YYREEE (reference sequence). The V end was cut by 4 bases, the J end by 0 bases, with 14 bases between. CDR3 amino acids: CASSQNRMSSGNTIYF. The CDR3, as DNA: TGTGCCAGCAGCCAAAATCGAATGAGCTCTGGAAACACCATATATTTT.

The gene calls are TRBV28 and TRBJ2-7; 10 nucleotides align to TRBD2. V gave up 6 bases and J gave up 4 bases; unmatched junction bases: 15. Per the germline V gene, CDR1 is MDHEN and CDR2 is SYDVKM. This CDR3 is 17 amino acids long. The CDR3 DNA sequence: TGTGCCAGCAGCCCACTCCTGAGACTAGCGGGTGGGTACGAGCAGTACTTC. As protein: CASSPLLRLAGGYEQYF.

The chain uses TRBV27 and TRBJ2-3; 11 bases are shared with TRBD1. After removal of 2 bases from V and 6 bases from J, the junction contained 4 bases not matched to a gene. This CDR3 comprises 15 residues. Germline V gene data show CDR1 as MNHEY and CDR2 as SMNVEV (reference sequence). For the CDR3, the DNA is TGTGCCAGCAGTTTAGCGGACAGGGGGCCCGATACGCAGTATTTT. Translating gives CASSLADRGPDTQYF.

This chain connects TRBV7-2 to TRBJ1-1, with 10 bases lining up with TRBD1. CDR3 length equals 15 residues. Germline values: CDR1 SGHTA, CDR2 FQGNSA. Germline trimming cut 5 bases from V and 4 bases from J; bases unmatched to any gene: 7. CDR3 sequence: CASSARQGARTEAFF. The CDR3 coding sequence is TGTGCCAGCAGCGCTCGACAGGGGGCGCGCACTGAAGCTTTCTTT.

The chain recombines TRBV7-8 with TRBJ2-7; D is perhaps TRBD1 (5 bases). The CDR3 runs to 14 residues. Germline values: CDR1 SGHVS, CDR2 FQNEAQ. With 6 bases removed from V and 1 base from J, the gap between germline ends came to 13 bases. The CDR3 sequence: CASRQGLGSYEQYF. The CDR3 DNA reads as TGTGCCAGCAGGCAGGGTCTAGGATCCTACGAGCAGTACTTC.

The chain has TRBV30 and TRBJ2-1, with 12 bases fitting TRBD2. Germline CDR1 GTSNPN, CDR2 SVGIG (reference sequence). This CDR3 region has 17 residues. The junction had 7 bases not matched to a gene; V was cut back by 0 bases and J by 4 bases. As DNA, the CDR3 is TGTGCCTGGAGTGTTACACTTCTAGCGGGAGGGTACAATGAGCAGTTCTTC. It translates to CAWSVTLLAGGYNEQFF.

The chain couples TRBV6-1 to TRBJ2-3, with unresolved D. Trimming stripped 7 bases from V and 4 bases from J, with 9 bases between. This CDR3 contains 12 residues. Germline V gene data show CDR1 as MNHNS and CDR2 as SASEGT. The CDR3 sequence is CASTPEADTQYF. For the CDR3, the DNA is TGTGCCAGCACCCCCGAGGCAGATACGCAGTATTTT.

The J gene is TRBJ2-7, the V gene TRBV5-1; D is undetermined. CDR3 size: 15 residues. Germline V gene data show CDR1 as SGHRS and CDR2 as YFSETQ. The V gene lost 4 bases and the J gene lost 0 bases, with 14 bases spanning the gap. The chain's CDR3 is CASSSVKQSSYEQYF. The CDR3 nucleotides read TGCGCCAGCAGCAGCGTCAAGCAGAGCTCCTACGAGCAGTACTTC.

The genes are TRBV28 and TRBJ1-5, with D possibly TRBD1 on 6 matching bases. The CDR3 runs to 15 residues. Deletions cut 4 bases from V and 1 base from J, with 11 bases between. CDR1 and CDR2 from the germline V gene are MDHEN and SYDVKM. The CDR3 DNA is TGTGCCAGCAGTTCTCAGGACAGCAGCAATCAGCCCCAGCATTTT. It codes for CASSSQDSSNQPQHF.

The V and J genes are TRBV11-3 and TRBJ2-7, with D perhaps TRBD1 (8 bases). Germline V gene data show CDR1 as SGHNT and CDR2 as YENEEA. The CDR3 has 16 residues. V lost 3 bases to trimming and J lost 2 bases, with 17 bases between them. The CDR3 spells CASSFLTGGAPYEQYF. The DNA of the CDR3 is TGTGCCAGCAGCTTTCTAACAGGGGGGGCTCCCTACGAGCAGTACTTC.